This TCR beta chain was observed in a study of spatial heterogeneity in lung cancer. Study-wide results and caveats: Ubiquitous expanded TCR counts tracked ubiquitous nonsynonymous mutations; regional expanded TCR counts tracked regional nonsynonymous mutations. One measure, the expanded intratumoral alpha and beta TCR count, tracked tumor mutation counts.

Regarding time point: sample taken at primary tumor resection. Unsorted whole RNA from tumor, nontumor lung or frozen PBMC underwent sequencing. This CDR3 region has 14 residues. Germline CDR1 is MNHEY and CDR2 is SMNVEV (reference sequence). V trimming: 4 bases; J trimming: 9 bases; junction bases outside the gene matches: 2. This clonotype was picked up many times. Its antigen is unidentified. In TCRdb, the 5' RACE reads were re-called with MiXCR into one record per CDR3 protein. In the table there are over 15,000 distinct CDR3 sequences, under 7% of which are singletons. The chain links TRBV27 to TRBJ1-6, with 11 bases lining up with TRBD1. The source is a female donor with early-stage non-small cell lung cancer. Material: lung tumor tissue, obtained at surgery. CDR3 sequence reads: CASSSGQGASPLHF. CDR3 DNA: TGTGCCAGCAGTTCCGGACAGGGGGCTTCACCCCTCCACTTT.